These 14 T cell receptor beta chains originate from one sample sequenced in a study of blood T cells in healthy people across ages. Sample-barcoded 5' priming and a J-beta primer mix drove a second PCR of 7 to 11 cycles. One entry per CDR3 protein, called by TCRdb with MiXCR from the 5' RACE reads. The sample contains 2 million or so distinct CDR3 sequences, about 50% of which appear only once. Sequencing input: blood. These TCRs come from a woman between 35 and 50 years old in good health.

V gene TRBV5-1 combines with J gene TRBJ1-2, with D unclear. In germline, CDR1 is SGHRS, CDR2 YFSETQ. V lost 3 bases and J lost 2, with 14 bases in between. The CDR3 sequence is 15 residues long. CDR3 sequence: CASSSTRSMNYGYTF. CDR3 in DNA: TGCGCCAGCAGCTCCACCAGGTCCATGAACTATGGCTACACCTTC.

This chain links TRBV28 with TRBJ2-6, with D possibly being TRBD1 (6 bases). CDR3 length: 20 residues. Germline V gene data show CDR1 as MDHEN and CDR2 as SYDVKM. Deletions cut 4 bases from V and 13 bases from J, with 35 bases between. CDR3 DNA sequence: TGTGCCAGCAGTTCCCCGTTTCTAAAGGACAGTCTGGGTCCAAAACGGGTCCTGACTTTC. It codes for CASSSPFLKDSLGPKRVLTF.

The V gene is TRBV6-5, the J gene TRBJ2-1; 7 nucleotides align to TRBD1. This CDR3 has 15 amino acids. Germline CDR1 reads MNHEY; CDR2 reads SVGAGI. Trimming took 5 bases from V and 12 from J; bases not matched to a gene: 16. For the CDR3, the DNA is TGTGCCAGCAGTCCCCGGGACAGAAATAATTACGGGCAGTTCTTC. Translated, it gives CASSPRDRNNYGQFF.

The rearrangement uses TRBV20-1 and TRBJ1-2; D is undetermined. Germline V gene lookup returns CDR1 DFQATT and CDR2 SNEGSKA (reference sequence). V was shortened by 6 bases and J by 1 base, with 12 bases between the two germline ends. The CDR3 sequence is 13 residues long. The CDR3 DNA is TGCAGTGCCCAAAGGGAATTTAACTATGGCTACACCTTC. This translates into CSAQREFNYGYTF.

The chain recombines TRBV20-1 with TRBJ2-3, with D uncertain. The germline CDR1 and CDR2 sequences are DFQATT and SNEGSKA (reference sequence). The V end was cut by 6 bases, the J end by 3 bases, with 13 bases between. The CDR3 runs to 13 residues. The DNA of the CDR3 is TGCAGTGCCCCCGGCGGAAATACAGATACGCAGTATTTT. The encoded protein is CSAPGGNTDTQYF.

This clonotype has just a few counts. The CDR3 loop reads CASSPKPPTVAKQYF. The DNA for the CDR3 is TGTGCCAGCAGTCCTAAGCCCCCGACAGTAGCCAAGCAGTACTTC. J is TRBJ2-4 and V is TRBV27; maybe TRBD1 (5 bases). Trimming removed 5 bases from V and 13 bases from J, with 24 bases in between. CDR3 length: 15 residues. Germline-derived CDR1 and CDR2 are MNHEY and SMNVEV (reference sequence).

This rearrangement joins TRBV6-1 to TRBJ2-5, with D possibly called TRBD1 or TRBD2 (7 bases each). Germline V gives CDR1 MNHNS, CDR2 SASEGT. V was shortened by 8 bases and J by 6 bases, with 16 bases between the two germline ends. The CDR3 spans 13 residues. This CDR3 is CASAQGGGKTQYF. The CDR3 bases are TGTGCCAGCGCCCAGGGGGGGGGAAAGACCCAGTACTTC.

The V gene is TRBV5-1, the J gene TRBJ1-5; the D is unclear. There are 13 residues in the CDR3. Deletions cut 3 bases from V and 3 bases from J, with 7 bases between. The germline CDR1 and CDR2 sequences are SGHRS and YFSETQ. This CDR3 reads CASSWASNQPQHF. CDR3 nucleotides: TGCGCCAGCAGCTGGGCCTCCAATCAGCCCCAGCATTTT.

This clonotype appeared a few times. The gene calls are TRBV7-2 and TRBJ2-7, with a tentative D call TRBD2 (6 bases). V lost 10 bases and J 2 bases, leaving 15 bases between the germline ends. CDR3 length: 13 amino acids. Germline V gene sequence: CDR1 SGHTA, CDR2 FQGNSA. This CDR3 is CATRVTGAYEQYF. CDR3 in DNA: TGTGCCACCCGGGTAACGGGGGCCTACGAGCAGTACTTC.

V is TRBV29-1 and J is TRBJ1-1; D not certain. This CDR3 has 11 amino acids. Germline CDR1 SQVTM, CDR2 ANQGSEA. Deletions cut 4 bases from V and 5 bases from J, with 8 bases between. The chain's CDR3 is CSVVLGTEAFF. For the CDR3, the DNA is TGCAGCGTTGTTCTGGGTACTGAAGCTTTCTTT. Full variable domain (rest looked up from reference TRBV29-1 and TRBJ1-1): SAVISQKPSRDICQRGTSLTIQCQVDSQVTMMFWYRQQPGQSLTLIATANQGSEATYESGFVIDKFPISRPNLTFSTLTVSNMSPEDSSIYLCSVVLGTEAFFGQGTRLTVV.

The V gene is TRBV28, the J gene TRBJ1-2; 11 bases line up with TRBD1. This CDR3 is built from 16 residues. With 4 bases clipped from V and 0 bases from J, the junction kept 4 bases outside the gene matches. Germline V gene lookup returns CDR1 MDHEN and CDR2 SYDVKM. DNA for the CDR3: TGTGCCAGCAGTTCCGGGACAGGGGGAACTAACTATGGCTACACCTTC. This sequence encodes CASSSGTGGTNYGYTF.

The genes are TRBV28 and TRBJ2-7, with TRBD1 identical over 9 bases. The CDR3 is 14 amino acids. V shed 7 bases and J 4 bases; nucleotides not matched to a gene: 8. From germline, CDR1 is MDHEN and CDR2 SYDVKM. CDR3 nucleotide sequence: TGTGCCAGCAACCTACAGGGGGCGTTATACGAGCAGTACTTC. It is translated as CASNLQGALYEQYF.

This clonotype has just a few counts. The genes are TRBV11-2 and TRBJ2-7, with D perhaps assigned TRBD1 or TRBD2 (6 bases each). The V and J ends lost 0 bases and 4 bases respectively, with 13 bases between them. The CDR3 spans 15 residues. From germline, CDR1 is SGHAT and CDR2 FQNNGV. The CDR3 sequence is CASSLDGGPTYEQYF. CDR3 nucleotide sequence: TGTGCCAGCAGCTTAGATGGGGGGCCTACTTACGAGCAGTACTTC. The variable domain in full, completed from reference TRBV11-2 and TRBJ2-7, reads EAGVAQSPRYKIIEKRQSVAFWCNPISGHATLYWYQQILGQGPKLLIQFQNNGVVDDSQLPKDRFSAERLKGVDSTLKIQPAKLEDSAVYLCASSLDGGPTYEQYFGPGTRLTVT.

In its sample, this clonotype was seen many times. V usage is TRBV20-1 and J usage is TRBJ2-7; possibly TRBD2 for D (5 bases). The V gene lost 2 bases and the J gene lost 4 bases, with 9 bases spanning the gap. This CDR3 comprises 12 residues. Germline V gene sequence: CDR1 DFQATT, CDR2 SNEGSKA (reference sequence). The CDR3 loop is CSARSPGYEQYF. CDR3 coding DNA: TGCAGTGCTAGAAGCCCGGGGTACGAGCAGTACTTC.